Reported below is one T cell receptor beta chain. This sample was included in a study of blood T cells in healthy people across ages. Each sample used at least 6 million PBMCs. Extraction of total RNA produced a minimum of 5 micrograms from each sample. Primers used in a second PCR of roughly 7 to 12 cycles were a sample-barcoded 5' primer and a J-beta primer mix. TCRdb ran MiXCR on the 5' RACE reads and lists one entry per CDR3 protein. The sample holds about 730,000 distinct CDR3 sequences; around 46% are singletons and the top ten take approximately 22%. This clonotype was sampled from a woman aged 60-70 years in good health. Specimen: blood.

The CDR3 DNA reads as TGTGCCATCAGTTCGGGGACAGGGTCTAATGAAAAACTGTTTTTT. Residues: CAISSGTGSNEKLFF. The chain combines TRBV10-3 with TRBJ1-4; TRBD1 matches 9 bases. The CDR3 sequence is 15 residues long. The V segment lost 5 bases and the J segment 3 bases; nucleotides outside the gene matches: 4. Germline V CDR1 and CDR2: ENHRY, SYGVKD.